The 30 T cell receptor beta chains presented below share a single source sample, sequenced in a study of control samples from healthy donors and cancer patients (TCRdb year 2020). Library construction relied on the immunoSEQ multiplex PCR assay. TCRdb took this table from immuneACCESS and kept in-frame rearrangements with V and J called. Such tables lack part of the clones; where checked against another copy, unresolved V genes explain under half of the gap, and the rest is unexplained. The sample table shows tens of thousands of clones, and nearly 90% are seen once. Jointly, the top ten make up approximately 6% of the sample. Sequences were obtained from blood. These receptors all stem from a man aged 50 to 59 in good health.

The chain combines TRBV5-4 with TRBJ1-4; D is possibly TRBD1 (5 bases). The germline gives CDR1 SGHNT, CDR2 YYREEE (reference sequence). The CDR3 covers 15 residues. Deletions cut 4 bases from V and 3 bases from J, with 13 bases between. The CDR3 spells CASSPAGASNEKLFF. In DNA, the CDR3 is TGTGCCAGCAGCCCGGCCGGGGCCTCTAATGAAAAACTGTTTTTT.

This chain uses TRBV18 with TRBJ2-1, with unresolved D. The CDR3 covers 15 residues. Deletions cut 2 bases from V and 4 bases from J, with 12 bases between. In germline, CDR1 is KGHSH, CDR2 LQKENI. The CDR3 DNA reads as TGTGCCAGCTCACCAAGATCGATGGTTTACAATGAGCAGTTCTTC. As protein: CASSPRSMVYNEQFF.

V is TRBV18 and J is TRBJ2-3; the D gene could be TRBD1 or TRBD2 (6 bases each). CDR1 is KGHSH, CDR2 LQKENI, per germline. This CDR3 is built from 15 residues. V was trimmed by 2 bases and J by 8 bases, leaving 17 bases between them. CDR3 sequence reads: CASSPEGGRLSTQYF. The DNA for the CDR3 is TGTGCCAGCTCACCAGAGGGGGGCCGTTTGAGTACGCAGTATTTT.

The V and J genes are TRBV6-4 and TRBJ2-1; tentatively, D is TRBD1 or TRBD2 (5 bases each). Germline CDR1 and CDR2: MRHNA and SNTAGT. The CDR3 has 13 amino acids. The ends were cut back, 0 bases at V and 10 bases at J, with 10 bases in the middle. The CDR3 coding sequence is TGTGCCAGCAGTGACTCGCCGGGGACGGAGCAGTTCTTC. Translated: CASSDSPGTEQFF.

J is TRBJ2-7 and V is TRBV3-1 (or the pseudogene TRBV3-2), with 7 bases matching TRBD1. Germline values: CDR1 LGHDT, CDR2 YNNKEL (reference sequence). V shed 4 bases and J 3 bases; nucleotides not matched to a gene: 6. The CDR3 sequence is 14 residues long. The CDR3 spells CASSRRQGDYEQYF. The CDR3 bases are TGTGCCAGCAGCCGGAGGCAGGGGGACTACGAGCAGTACTTC.

The J gene is TRBJ1-5, the V gene TRBV2; unclear D gene. Germline V gene lookup returns CDR1 SNHLY and CDR2 FYNNEI. This CDR3 contains 15 residues. The V end lost 2 bases, the J end lost 1 base, and 9 bases lay between the germline ends. The CDR3: CASSERGMSNQPQHF. The DNA of the CDR3 is TGTGCCAGCAGTGAAAGAGGGATGAGCAATCAGCCCCAGCATTTT. Using reference TRBV2 and TRBJ1-5 for the parts outside the CDR3, the full variable domain is EPEVTQTPSHQVTQMGQEVILRCVPISNHLYFYWYRQILGQKVEFLVSFYNNEISEKSEIFDDQFSVERPDGSNFTLKIRSTKLEDSAMYFCASSERGMSNQPQHFGDGTRLSIL.

This clone is categorized as medium-sized. The chain couples TRBV6-5 to TRBJ1-4; TRBD1 matches at 9 bases. With V trimmed by 5 bases and J by 7 bases, 8 bases remained unmatched. The CDR3 contains 15 residues. Germline loops: CDR1 MNHEY, CDR2 SVGAGI. The CDR3 nucleotides are TGTGCCAGCAGTACCGAAACAGGGGGCGGTGAAAAACTGTTTTTT. Protein: CASSTETGGGEKLFF.

The CDR3 spells CASSRTSSYEQYF. CDR3 DNA sequence: TGCGCCAGCAGTAGGACTAGTAGTTACGAGCAGTACTTC. The J gene is TRBJ2-7, the V gene TRBV10-2, with TRBD2 matching over 7 bases. The CDR3 runs to 13 residues. Germline trimming cut 5 bases from V and 4 bases from J; bases unmatched to any gene: 5. CDR1 WSHSY and CDR2 SAAADI come from the germline V gene.

The table lists this clone with a count of one. V usage is TRBV6-5 and J usage is TRBJ2-1; no firm D call. Trimming pared 10 bases from V and 8 bases from J, leaving 9 bases between. CDR3 length equals 10 residues. CDR1 and CDR2 (germline): MNHEY, SVGAGI. The CDR3 sequence is CATGPHEQFF. In DNA, the CDR3 is TGTGCCACCGGCCCCCATGAGCAGTTCTTC.

This chain links TRBV9 with TRBJ2-7, with 9 bases matching TRBD2. Unmatched junction bases numbered 4, after V lost 0 bases and J lost 3 bases. The CDR3 sequence is 15 residues long. CDR1 and CDR2 (germline): SGDLS, YYNGEE. This CDR3 reads CASSVAASGVYEQYF. Written as DNA, the CDR3 is TGTGCCAGCAGCGTAGCGGCTAGCGGGGTCTACGAGCAGTACTTC.

The V call is TRBV19, the J call TRBJ1-2; D possibly corresponds to TRBD1 (5 bases). The CDR3 has 13 amino acids. Trimming removed 3 bases from V and 4 bases from J, with 9 bases in between. Looked up from germline, CDR1 is LNHDA and CDR2 is SQIVND (reference sequence). The chain's CDR3 is CASSMGLIYGYTF. The CDR3 DNA follows: TGTGCCAGTAGTATGGGACTCATCTATGGCTACACCTTC.

In its sample, this clone ranks as medium-sized. The rearrangement links TRBV6-6 to TRBJ2-3; 9 positions match TRBD1. V was clipped by 2 bases and J by 6 bases; unmatched bases: 6. CDR1 is MNHNY and CDR2 is SVGAGI in the germline V gene (reference sequence). CDR3 length: 15 residues. The CDR3 region is CASSYEQGAFDTQYF. The CDR3 coding sequence is TGTGCCAGCAGTTACGAACAGGGGGCTTTTGATACGCAGTATTTT.

The chain carries TRBV5-1 and TRBJ1-1; D is unclear. Germline CDR1 and CDR2: SGHRS and YFSETQ. The CDR3 covers 14 residues. Trimming pared 2 bases from V and 2 bases from J, leaving 10 bases between. The CDR3: CASSFARDNTEAFF. CDR3 in DNA: TGCGCCAGCAGCTTTGCTCGAGATAACACTGAAGCTTTCTTT.

The J gene is TRBJ1-5, the V gene TRBV5-1, with D perhaps matching TRBD1 (6 bases). Trimming removed 4 bases at V and 4 bases at J, with 9 bases between. The CDR3 is 13 residues long. Looked up from germline, CDR1 is SGHRS and CDR2 is YFSETQ. CDR3 residues: CASSLDSNQPQHF. In DNA form, the CDR3 reads TGCGCCAGCAGCCTGGACAGTAATCAGCCCCAGCATTTT.

The J gene is TRBJ2-7, the V gene TRBV3-1 (or the pseudogene TRBV3-2); D may be TRBD2 (5 bases). V shed 2 bases and J shed 5 bases, with 13 bases lying between them. The CDR3 is 14 amino acids. Germline V gene sequence: CDR1 LGHDT, CDR2 YNNKEL (reference sequence). This CDR3 reads CASSQRLKEDEQYF. The CDR3 DNA reads as TGTGCCAGCAGCCAAAGGCTCAAGGAGGACGAGCAGTACTTC.

The rearrangement joins TRBV6-5 to TRBJ1-5; a weak D match, TRBD1 (5 bases). This CDR3 comprises 11 residues. The V end lost 9 bases, the J end lost 4 bases, and 7 bases lay between the germline ends. Germline V CDR1 and CDR2: MNHEY, SVGAGI. The CDR3 DNA is TGTGCCAGTCGACAGAATCAGCCCCAGCATTTT. Translation gives CASRQNQPQHF.

The chain carries TRBV15 and TRBJ2-6; TRBD1 agrees at 9 bases. Germline V gene data show CDR1 as LNHNV and CDR2 as YYDKDF (reference sequence). The CDR3 is made up of 18 amino acids. J lost 1 base, V lost 2 bases, and 6 bases had no gene match. The CDR3 bases are TGTGCCACCAGCAGACCGGGACAGGGAGGATCTGGGGCCAACGTCCTGACTTTC. Translated, it gives CATSRPGQGGSGANVLTF.

The chain employs TRBV4-2 and TRBJ2-6, with TRBD1 matching 12 bases. The CDR3 runs to 20 residues. The trim removed 0 bases at V and 0 bases at J, leaving 6 bases unmatched. Germline V gives CDR1 LGHNA, CDR2 YNFKEQ. The CDR3 loop is CASSQEWGQGASSGANVLTF. For the CDR3, the DNA is TGTGCCAGCAGCCAAGAGTGGGGACAGGGGGCTTCCTCTGGGGCCAACGTCCTGACTTTC.

The rearrangement uses TRBV18 and TRBJ2-7; 9 bases agree with TRBD2. The V and J ends lost 3 bases and 0 bases, in that order; junction bases with no gene match: 6. Germline V gene sequence: CDR1 KGHSH, CDR2 LQKENI. The CDR3 consists of 16 residues. The CDR3: CASSPRLAGASYEQYF. DNA for the CDR3: TGTGCCAGCTCACCTAGGTTAGCGGGGGCCTCCTACGAGCAGTACTTC.

The chain joins TRBV7-9 to TRBJ1-6; D ambiguous. The CDR3 length is 14 residues. Per germline, CDR1 SEHNR and CDR2 FQNEAQ (reference sequence). V was pared by 1 base and J by 7 bases, with 8 bases between. The CDR3 sequence is CASSLGVWNSPLHF. In nucleotides, the CDR3 is TGTGCCAGCAGCTTAGGGGTGTGGAATTCACCCCTCCACTTT.

This chain connects TRBV24-1 to TRBJ2-7; 11 nucleotides line up with TRBD1. CDR1 and CDR2 from the germline V gene are KGHDR and SFDVKD. V shed 3 bases and J 2 bases; nucleotides not matched to a gene: 2. The CDR3 consists of 15 residues. The CDR3 DNA reads as TGTGCCACCAGTGATCCGGGACAGGGGGCCTACGAGCAGTACTTC. Translating it yields CATSDPGQGAYEQYF.

The chain employs TRBV6-1 and TRBJ1-1, with a tentative D call TRBD1 (6 bases). Germline V gives CDR1 MNHNS, CDR2 SASEGT. The CDR3 runs 15 residues. Trimming pared 2 bases from V and 2 bases from J, leaving 12 bases between. This CDR3 reads CASSEPGHSNTEAFF. The CDR3 bases are TGTGCCAGCAGTGAACCGGGACACAGTAACACTGAAGCTTTCTTT.

The chain is built from TRBV9 and TRBJ2-3; 12 bases agree with TRBD1. CDR1 SGDLS and CDR2 YYNGEE come from the germline V gene. The CDR3 has 14 amino acids. V lost 7 bases and J lost 6; bases outside the gene matches: 6. For the CDR3, the DNA is TGTGCCAGCGGGACAGGGGGCGCCGGGGATACGCAGTATTTT. Translating gives CASGTGGAGDTQYF.

The J gene is TRBJ2-1, the V gene TRBV6-5; D ambiguous. The CDR3 covers 15 residues. Germline-derived CDR1 and CDR2 are MNHEY and SVGAGI. The V end lost 7 bases, the J end lost 5 bases, and 18 bases lay between the germline ends. The CDR3 coding sequence is TGTGCCAGCACCACCGGTGGGCGGAATGACAATGAGCAGTTCTTC. Its protein is CASTTGGRNDNEQFF.

This chain connects TRBV7-2 to TRBJ2-1, with TRBD2 as a possible D gene (5 bases). Germline CDR1 and CDR2: SGHTA and FQGNSA. With 3 bases removed from V and 7 bases from J, the gap between germline ends came to 13 bases. CDR3 length equals 14 residues. The CDR3 region is CASSFRLAQNEQFF. CDR3 nucleotide sequence: TGTGCCAGCAGCTTTAGGCTAGCCCAGAATGAGCAGTTCTTC.

The rearrangement links TRBV10-3 to TRBJ2-5; 7 bases map to TRBD1. This CDR3 region has 15 residues. With V trimmed by 5 bases and J by 4 bases, 10 bases remained unmatched. Germline CDR1 and CDR2: ENHRY and SYGVKD. The DNA of the CDR3 is TGTGCCATCAGTCGGGCGACAGGGAAGGGAGAGACCCAGTACTTC. Protein: CAISRATGKGETQYF.

V usage is TRBV9 and J usage is TRBJ1-1; no reliable D call. The CDR3 is 13 residues long. Germline V gives CDR1 SGDLS, CDR2 YYNGEE. Trimming shortened V by 0 bases and J by 6 bases, and 9 bases separated the two germline ends. The CDR3 region has the DNA TGTGCCAGCAGCGTAGGCAGTGCATCTGAAGCTTTCTTT. Translating gives CASSVGSASEAFF.

The chain carries TRBV12-3 or TRBV12-4 and TRBJ2-7, with D uncertain. CDR3 length equals 13 residues. V lost 3 bases to trimming and J lost 3 bases, with 9 bases between them. The CDR3 coding sequence is TGTGCCAGCAGTTTCAGGCAGCACTACGAGCAGTACTTC. Its translation: CASSFRQHYEQYF.

This clone was counted once. CDR3 DNA: TGTGCCAGCAGCTTAGGGGAAGCGGGGTTTGAGCAGTACTTC. Residues: CASSLGEAGFEQYF. This rearrangement joins TRBV13 to TRBJ2-7; 7 positions agree with TRBD2. Germline V lookup: CDR1 PRHDT, CDR2 FYEKMQ (reference sequence). V gave up 0 bases and J gave up 7 bases; unmatched junction bases: 6. The CDR3 has 14 residues.

This chain uses TRBV2 with TRBJ2-5; D call uncertain. CDR1 is SNHLY and CDR2 is FYNNEI in the germline V gene. The V and J ends lost 7 bases and 3 bases respectively, with 9 bases between them. The CDR3 consists of 12 residues. CDR3 nucleotides: TGTGCCAGCAAACTGATTAAAGAGACCCAGTACTTC. Protein: CASKLIKETQYF.